This entry lists 5 T cell receptor beta chains sequenced from one sample in a study of OX40 agonist ivuxolimab in advanced cancers. To prepare the library, the immunoSEQ multiplex PCR assay was applied. TCRdb's version of the immuneACCESS table is confined to in-frame rearrangements and falls short of the full clone set. An unresolved V gene accounts for under half of the shortfall where checked; the remainder is of unknown origin. Counted in this sample were tens of thousands of clones; 85% of them appeared once. Jointly, the top ten make up 4% of the sample. Sequenced here: CD4+ or CD8+ T cells sorted from blood, sampled in a trial of the OX40 agonist ivuxolimab. The receptor source for this set is an adult with an advanced solid tumor such as melanoma, head and neck, liver or kidney cancer.

The chain couples TRBV10-3 to TRBJ2-2, with D unresolved. The germline V gene has CDR1 ENHRY and CDR2 SYGVKD. Trimming pared 0 bases from V and 6 bases from J, leaving 11 bases between. This CDR3 has 15 residues. CDR3 residues: CAISESIERAGELFF. The CDR3 region has the DNA TGTGCCATCAGTGAGTCGATAGAGCGAGCCGGGGAGCTGTTTTTT.

V is TRBV9 and J is TRBJ2-3, with a possible D match to TRBD2 (5 bases). The germline CDR1 and CDR2 sequences are SGDLS and YYNGEE. Between the trimmed V and J ends, which lost 2 bases and 4 bases, there was a span of 17 bases. The CDR3 runs to 16 residues. CDR3 sequence: CASSVEGSRYSDTQYF. In DNA, the CDR3 is TGTGCCAGCAGCGTCGAGGGTAGCAGGTACTCAGATACGCAGTATTTT.

The V gene is TRBV7-9, the J gene TRBJ2-1; 8 bases match TRBD2. Germline assignment: CDR1 SEHNR and CDR2 FQNEAQ (reference sequence). After removal of 5 bases from V and 5 bases from J, the junction contained 8 bases not matched to a gene. The CDR3 runs to 15 residues. As DNA, the CDR3 is TGTGCCAGCAGCCCCCTTAGCGGGGCAAACAATGAGCAGTTCTTC. It is translated as CASSPLSGANNEQFF.

This sequence joins TRBV28 and TRBJ2-7; D may match TRBD1 or TRBD2 (5 bases each). Germline values: CDR1 MDHEN, CDR2 SYDVKM. There are 14 residues in the CDR3. Trimming pared 5 bases from V and 6 bases from J, leaving 17 bases between. CDR3 nucleotides: TGTGCCAGCAGTGGGGTAGGACGGGGCGGCGAGCAGTACTTC. Amino acid sequence: CASSGVGRGGEQYF.

V gene TRBV25-1 combines with J gene TRBJ2-1; 12 positions agree with TRBD2. Trimming cost V 8 bases and J 3 bases; bases outside gene matches: 11. The CDR3 has 17 amino acids. Germline CDR1 reads MGHDK; CDR2 reads SYGVNS. CDR3 coding DNA: TGTGCCAGCTATACTAGCGGGAGGTCCGATCTCTACAATGAGCAGTTCTTC. Residues: CASYTSGRSDLYNEQFF.